The clone carrying this T cell receptor beta chain appeared a single time. The CDR3 consists of 15 residues. CDR1 SEHNR and CDR2 FQNEAQ come from the germline V gene (reference sequence). Trimming shortened V by 0 bases and J by 10 bases, and 13 bases separated the two germline ends. The data originate from a study of Graves' ophthalmopathy and Graves' hyperthyroidism. Scientists amplified the TCR beta CDR3 regions from RNA transcripts. The library came from an HTBI-primed first-round RT-PCR and a second-round multiplex PCR. One entry per CDR3 protein results from TCRdb running MiXCR on the multiplex PCR reads. The sample yields 900,000 to 1,200,000 distinct CDR3 sequences, 35% to 45% seen once. Other autoimmune diseases, uncontrolled infections, pregnancy or lactation ruled patients out of participation. Clinicians made diagnoses from clinical symptoms, serum thyroxine, TRAb, thyroid ultrasound and orbital computed tomography.

The receptor's source is an adult man with Graves' hyperthyroidism. The J gene is TRBJ1-6, the V gene TRBV7-9, with a weak D call TRBD1 (6 bases). The sample comprised peripheral blood or thyroid tissue (not recorded which). The CDR3 DNA is TGTGCCAGCAGCTTAGCGCAGGGGCTGGGCTCACCCCTCCACTTT. Translated, it gives CASSLAQGLGSPLHF.